This paragraph reports one T cell receptor beta chain. Its antigen is unknown. The PCR ran on 60 Vbeta and 13 Jbeta primers. Some clones are missing from TCRdb's copy, which holds only in-frame ones; the method was immunoSEQ multiplex PCR. Among about 130,000 clones listed, around 84% were seen once. This sample was included in a study of cytomegalovirus exposure and HLA in healthy donors. The CDR3 consists of 16 residues. Germline trimming cut 3 bases from V and 1 base from J; bases unmatched to any gene: 1. CDR1 is SGDLS and CDR2 is YYNGEE in the germline V gene. Points from the study as a whole: Analysis was carried out at a later point, and it linked a missense DCLRE1C variant to TCR beta V- and J-gene trimming. Sequencing depth roughly uniform across donors was assumed in presence/absence analyses. In vitro experiments confirmed that three CMV-associated chains were specific for CMV antigens.

The rearrangement links TRBV9 to TRBJ2-2, with 12 positions matching TRBD2. This clonotype was obtained from a man in his forties or fifties in good health and CMV-seronegative. Sequencing used PBMCs. CDR3 sequence (DNA): TGTGCCAGCAGCGCGACTAGCGGGGGGAACACCGGGGAGCTGTTTTTT. The encoded protein is CASSATSGGNTGELFF.